The 16 T cell receptor beta chains listed next were all sequenced from one sample in a study of PD-L1 blockade in urothelial cancer. Time point here: peripheral blood 6 weeks after treatment start. TCRdb's copy holds only in-frame clones and misses some; the assay was immunoSEQ multiplex PCR. The repertoire has roughly 120,000 clones, roughly 89% of them found once; the top ten carry under 2%. This specimen was PBMCs, taken around atezolizumab (anti-PD-L1) treatment. The source is a man in his 60s with urothelial cancer.

The chain combines TRBV5-6 with TRBJ1-2; 7 nucleotides line up with TRBD1. Losses at the gene ends were 0 bases for V and 4 bases for J; bases not matched to a gene: 3. Germline lookup yields CDR1 SGHDT and CDR2 YYEEEE. The CDR3 totals 14 residues. The CDR3 coding sequence is TGTGCCAGCAGCTTGGTTGGACAGGTCTATGGCTACACCTTC. This sequence encodes CASSLVGQVYGYTF.

The gene calls are TRBV29-1 and TRBJ2-5; TRBD1 aligns across 8 bases. Germline loops: CDR1 SQVTM, CDR2 ANQGSEA. The J segment lost 1 base and the V segment lost 4 bases, leaving 5 bases of the junction unmatched. This CDR3 contains 14 residues. The CDR3 protein is CSVAPTGGQETQYF. The CDR3 bases are TGCAGCGTTGCCCCCACAGGGGGCCAAGAGACCCAGTACTTC. The variable domain in full, completed from reference TRBV29-1 and TRBJ2-5, reads SAVISQKPSRDICQRGTSLTIQCQVDSQVTMMFWYRQQPGQSLTLIATANQGSEATYESGFVIDKFPISRPNLTFSTLTVSNMSPEDSSIYLCSVAPTGGQETQYFGPGTRLLVL.

The CDR3 DNA sequence: TGTGCCAGCAGTGTTTATGCACAGCCTAATGAAAAACTGTTTTTT. Its protein is CASSVYAQPNEKLFF. The V call is TRBV6-1, the J call TRBJ1-4, with no clear D. V was clipped by 4 bases and J by 3 bases, with 12 bases between them. CDR1 and CDR2 from the germline V gene are MNHNS and SASEGT. This CDR3 is built from 15 residues.

V usage is TRBV30 and J usage is TRBJ2-7; tentative D call: TRBD1 (7 bases). The ends were cut back, 0 bases at V and 5 bases at J, with 23 bases in the middle. This CDR3 has 17 residues. Germline loops: CDR1 GTSNPN, CDR2 SVGIG (reference sequence). The CDR3 sequence is CAWSVRSRGVLSDEQYF. As DNA, the CDR3 is TGTGCCTGGAGTGTAAGATCCAGGGGGGTGCTTTCGGACGAGCAGTACTTC.

V gene TRBV5-6 combines with J gene TRBJ2-7, with D perhaps TRBD2 (6 bases). CDR3 length: 15 residues. V was cut by 5 bases and J by 0 bases, with 15 bases left in between. In germline, CDR1 is SGHDT, CDR2 YYEEEE. CDR3 in DNA: TGTGCCAGCAGATCCCTAGCGACTAGCTCCTACGAGCAGTACTTC. It yields the protein CASRSLATSSYEQYF.

The rearrangement uses TRBV30 and TRBJ1-5, with D unresolved. V lost 4 bases and J lost 0, with 7 bases in between. CDR1 and CDR2 (germline): GTSNPN, SVGIG (reference sequence). The CDR3 totals 13 residues. The CDR3 DNA reads TGTGCCTGGACCCTAGATAGCAATCAGCCCCAGCATTTT. Protein sequence: CAWTLDSNQPQHF.

V gene TRBV5-4 combines with J gene TRBJ2-1; TRBD2 aligns across 10 bases. Germline V gene sequence: CDR1 SGHNT, CDR2 YYREEE (reference sequence). The CDR3 contains 14 residues. With V trimmed by 2 bases and J by 7 bases, 3 bases remained unmatched. The CDR3 spells CASSLLAGRNEQFF. The CDR3 coding sequence is TGTGCCAGCAGCTTACTAGCGGGAAGAAATGAGCAGTTCTTC.

The V and J genes are TRBV7-2 and TRBJ2-7, with 9 bases fitting TRBD2. This CDR3 contains 17 residues. Per the germline V gene, CDR1 is SGHTA and CDR2 is FQGNSA. Germline trimming cut 5 bases from V and 2 bases from J; bases unmatched to any gene: 13. CDR3 protein: CASSPAGGEGTPYEQYF. DNA for the CDR3: TGTGCCAGCAGCCCCGCGGGGGGGGAGGGCACACCCTACGAGCAGTACTTC.

V is TRBV5-1 and J is TRBJ1-2, with D possibly TRBD1 on 6 matching bases. Looked up from germline, CDR1 is SGHRS and CDR2 is YFSETQ. Trimming removed 0 bases from V and 2 bases from J, with 11 bases in between. This CDR3 spans 15 amino acids. Written as DNA, the CDR3 is TGCGCCAGCAGCTTGGAGCCGGGACAAAACTATGGCTACACCTTC. This translates into CASSLEPGQNYGYTF.

This clone was picked up one time. This chain connects TRBV7-9 to TRBJ2-5; perhaps TRBD1 as D (6 bases). Trimming cost V 1 base and J 0 bases, with 9 bases left between them. The CDR3 length is 15 residues. Germline assignment: CDR1 SEHNR and CDR2 FQNEAQ (reference sequence). CDR3 DNA sequence: TGTGCCAGCAGCTTAGTTCAGGGGAACCAAGAGACCCAGTACTTC. Protein: CASSLVQGNQETQYF.

The V and J genes are TRBV11-2 and TRBJ2-1; D possibly corresponds to TRBD2 (7 bases). Trimming left V 1 base short and J 8 bases short, with 15 bases between. Germline CDR1 reads SGHAT; CDR2 reads FQNNGV. There are 15 residues in the CDR3. CDR3: CASSLVEGGPYEQFF. As DNA, the CDR3 is TGTGCCAGCAGCTTAGTGGAGGGGGGGCCGTATGAGCAGTTCTTC.

The V gene is TRBV7-6, the J gene TRBJ2-3; perhaps TRBD1 as D (5 bases). Germline values: CDR1 SGHVS, CDR2 FNYEAQ. Trimming took 5 bases from V and 5 from J, leaving 14 bases between them. The CDR3 length is 14 residues. CDR3 protein: CASSPLGVEDTQYF. For the CDR3, the DNA is TGTGCCAGCAGCCCCCTAGGGGTTGAAGATACGCAGTATTTT.

The chain recombines TRBV7-8 with TRBJ2-7; 10 nucleotides match TRBD1. CDR1 is SGHVS and CDR2 is FQNEAQ in the germline V gene. CDR3 size: 14 residues. Trimming took 8 bases from V and 7 from J; bases not matched to a gene: 11. The CDR3 region has the DNA TGTGCCAGCTCGAGGGGGACAGGGGATAGAGAGCAGTACTTC. This sequence encodes CASSRGTGDREQYF. The variable domain in full, completed from reference TRBV7-8 and TRBJ2-7, reads GAGVSQSPRYKVAKRGQDVALRCDPISGHVSLFWYQQALGQGPEFLTYFQNEAQLDKSGLPSDRFFAERPEGSVSTLKIQRTQQEDSAVYLCASSRGTGDREQYFGPGTRLTVT.

The chain recombines TRBV4-2 with TRBJ2-3, with TRBD2 matching over 16 bases. This CDR3 has 19 residues. Trimming removed 1 base from V and 3 bases from J; junction bases left unmatched: 7. The germline gives CDR1 LGHNA, CDR2 YNFKEQ. The CDR3 loop reads CASSQGVGLAGGSTDTQYF. In nucleotides, the CDR3 is TGTGCCAGCAGCCAAGGGGTGGGACTAGCGGGAGGGAGTACAGATACGCAGTATTTT.

The CDR3 is CASSAQQGASGELFF. CDR3 DNA: TGTGCCAGCAGCGCACAGCAGGGGGCCTCCGGGGAGCTGTTTTTT. The rearrangement joins TRBV9 to TRBJ2-2; 8 bases line up with TRBD1. After removal of 3 bases from V and 6 bases from J, the junction contained 7 bases not matched to a gene. The CDR3 extends over 15 amino acids. Per the germline V gene, CDR1 is SGDLS and CDR2 is YYNGEE.

The chain joins TRBV13 to TRBJ2-2; 9 bases are a match to TRBD1. V was pared by 7 bases and J by 4 bases, with 4 bases of the junction left unmatched. CDR3 size: 14 residues. Germline loops: CDR1 PRHDT, CDR2 FYEKMQ (reference sequence). The CDR3 region has the DNA TGTGCCAGCACCTGGACAGGGGTCACCGGGGAGCTGTTTTTT. Its translation: CASTWTGVTGELFF.